Listed below are T cell receptor beta chains from one sample, sequenced in a study of OX40 agonist ivuxolimab in advanced cancers. Sequencing used immunoSEQ multiplex PCR; TCRdb keeps in-frame clones, though not all of them. The sample consists of about 32,000 clones, roughly 76% of them appearing once. The sample here was CD4+ or CD8+ T cells sorted from blood, taken in a trial of the OX40 agonist ivuxolimab. Receptors originate from an adult with an advanced solid tumor such as melanoma, head and neck, liver or kidney cancer. CDR3s include the opening cysteine and the closing phenylalanine or tryptophan. D genes are given only for firm matches. Some rows mark clone size as missing; the rest say once, few, many or name a class of expanded clone.

v_call,clone_size,d_call,j_call,cdr3_nt,cdr3_aa
TRBV18,-,TRBD1,TRBJ2-2,TGTGCCAGCTCACTACAGACAGGGAAAATGACCGGGGAGCTGTTTTTT,CASSLQTGKMTGELFF
TRBV4-2,-,TRBD2,TRBJ2-5,TGTGCCAGCAGCCAGGGACTAGCGGGGGAAGGAGAGACCCAGTACTTC,CASSQGLAGEGETQYF
TRBV11-2,-,TRBD1,TRBJ1-1,TGTGCCAGCAGCCCGACCGGGACAGCATCCTTGAACACTGAAGCTTTCTTT,CASSPTGTASLNTEAFF
TRBV5-3,-,-,TRBJ1-1,TGTGCCAGAAGCATACCAGGGGCCCTGGGCACTGAAGCTTTCTTT,CARSIPGALGTEAFF
TRBV5-1,few,-,TRBJ2-2,TGCGCCAGCAGAACCGGGACCCTGAACACCGGGGAGCTGTTTTTT,CASRTGTLNTGELFF
TRBV30,-,TRBD2,TRBJ2-1,TGTGCCTGGAGCCCCCGGGCTAGCGGAGGCAATGAGCAGTTCTTC,CAWSPRASGGNEQFF
TRBV7-2,-,-,TRBJ1-2,TGTGCCAGCAGCCCTGGTTTTCAGGCCCAGAATGGCTACACCTTC,CASSPGFQAQNGYTF
TRBV19,-,-,TRBJ1-4,TGTGCCAGTCGACAGAGGGGGAATGAAAAACTGTTTTTT,CASRQRGNEKLFF
TRBV6-4,-,-,TRBJ2-1,TGTGCCAGCAGTGATGATCCCAGCTCCTACAATGAGCAGTTCTTC,CASSDDPSSYNEQFF
TRBV21-1,once,-,TRBJ1-5,TGTGCCAGCAGCTGGTGGACGGGGTCAAATCAGCCCCAGCATTTT,CASSWWTGSNQPQHF
TRBV28,-,TRBD1,TRBJ2-1,TGTGCCAGCAGTCTCCGGGACAGGGCACCCGTCTTC,CASSLRDRAPVF
TRBV28,-,-,TRBJ2-7,TGTGCCAGCAGTTCGGTTTTGGGTAAGGTGGGCGAGCAGTACTTC,CASSSVLGKVGEQYF
TRBV4-1,-,-,TRBJ2-1,TGCGCCAGCAGCCACCCGGGACGAACAGACAATGAGCAGTTCTTC,CASSHPGRTDNEQFF
TRBV19,-,-,TRBJ1-5,TGTGCCAGTAGTTTCGGGGGACAACACAATCAGCCCCAGCATTTT,CASSFGGQHNQPQHF
TRBV5-1,once,-,TRBJ1-3,TGCGCCAGCAGCCCAGGGCATACCTCTGGAAACACCATATATTTT,CASSPGHTSGNTIYF
TRBV6-6,-,TRBD1,TRBJ2-6,TGTGCCAGCAGTCCCAGGACAGGCAATGGGGCCAACGTCCTGACTTTC,CASSPRTGNGANVLTF
TRBV15,once,-,TRBJ1-1,TGTGCCACCAGCAGGCTTAACACTGAAGCTTTCTTT,CATSRLNTEAFF
TRBV7-3,medium-sized,-,TRBJ2-1,TGTGCCAGTCGCGCTGGGAGCTCCTACAATGAGCAGTTCTTC,CASRAGSSYNEQFF
TRBV5-1,-,TRBD1,TRBJ2-1,TGCGCCAGCAGCTCCAATACAGGGGGCGTTGGGAACAATGAGCAGTTCTTC,CASSSNTGGVGNNEQFF
TRBV6-5,-,-,TRBJ1-6,TGTGCCAGCAGGGACCCACAGAGGAATTCACCCCTCCACTTT,CASRDPQRNSPLHF
TRBV5-1,few,-,TRBJ2-1,TGCGCCGCGACAGTTTCGCGTATGGGGAATGAGCAGTTCTTC,CAATVSRMGNEQFF
TRBV9,-,-,TRBJ1-5,TGTGCCAGCAGTTTGGGGAATCAGCCCCAGCATTTT,CASSLGNQPQHF
TRBV11-2,-,TRBD1,TRBJ2-7,TGTGCCAGCAGCTTAGTAACAGGGGGCGCGGTCGAGCAGTACTTC,CASSLVTGGAVEQYF
TRBV6-5,once,-,TRBJ2-1,TGTGCCAGCAGGGATAAGGGGGGGTCCTACAATGAGCAGTTCTTC,CASRDKGGSYNEQFF
TRBV2,-,-,TRBJ1-5,TGTGCCAGCAGTGAGGAGTGGGGTGGAAATCAGCCCCAGCATTTT,CASSEEWGGNQPQHF
TRBV28,-,TRBD1,TRBJ1-6,TGTGCCAGCAGTTTAGACAGGGTCAATTCACCCCTCCACTTT,CASSLDRVNSPLHF
TRBV27,-,-,TRBJ1-1,TGTGCCAGCAGTTTATTGCCTCCCCTAATGAACACTGAAGCTTTCTTT,CASSLLPPLMNTEAFF
TRBV6-5,-,-,TRBJ1-6,TGTGCCAGCAGTCACGCGGTCAGGGACGATTCACCCCTCCACTTT,CASSHAVRDDSPLHF
TRBV11-2,-,-,TRBJ1-1,TGTGCCAGCAGCTTACTTAAGGGTAACACTGAAGCTTTCTTT,CASSLLKGNTEAFF
TRBV19,-,-,TRBJ1-3,TGTGCCAGTACCGGGGAAACCCGAAACACCATATATTTT,CASTGETRNTIYF
TRBV6-5,-,-,TRBJ2-7,TGTGCCAGCAGTTACGGGTCAACAGCTTCCTACGAGCAGTACTTC,CASSYGSTASYEQYF
TRBV13,-,-,TRBJ1-4,TGTGCCAGCACTCTCGGACAGACTAATGAAAAACTGTTTTTT,CASTLGQTNEKLFF
TRBV7-3,-,TRBD1,TRBJ2-3,TGTGCCAGCAGCCGAGGGACAGGGGCGACAGATACGCAGTATTTT,CASSRGTGATDTQYF
TRBV6-1,-,-,TRBJ1-1,TGTGCCAGCACCTTTGGACAGACGAACACTGAAGCTTTCTTT,CASTFGQTNTEAFF
TRBV28,-,TRBD1,TRBJ2-3,TGTGCCAGCACCCAGCCACGACAGGGTCAAGATACGCAGTATTTT,CASTQPRQGQDTQYF
TRBV7-3,-,-,TRBJ1-1,TGTGCCAGCAGCTCGGACAGCAACACTGAAGCTTTCTTT,CASSSDSNTEAFF
TRBV7-2,-,-,TRBJ2-3,TGTGCCAGCAGCCCCGCGGCAGATACGCAGTATTTT,CASSPAADTQYF
TRBV28,-,TRBD1,TRBJ2-3,TGTGCCAGCAGAACAGGGGTCGATACGCAGTATTTT,CASRTGVDTQYF
TRBV6-6,-,-,TRBJ1-5,TGTGCCAGCAGTTACACGGTGGATCAGCCCCAGCATTTT,CASSYTVDQPQHF
TRBV18,-,-,TRBJ2-1,TGTGCCAGCTCACGGACGGCCTCCTACAATGAGCAGTTCTTC,CASSRTASYNEQFF
TRBV7-8,-,-,TRBJ1-2,TGTGCCAGCAGCTTAGCGGAGCGAGTTCCAGTTTTTGGCTACACCTTC,CASSLAERVPVFGYTF
TRBV6-4,-,TRBD2,TRBJ2-5,TGTGCCAGCAGTGATGGGGCGGGGGGTCAAGAGACCCAGTACTTC,CASSDGAGGQETQYF
TRBV6-1,-,-,TRBJ1-1,TGTGCCATCAGTGAGTCTGCCAGGGGCGTTGGCACTGAAGCTTTCTTT,CAISESARGVGTEAFF
TRBV10-3,-,-,TRBJ1-1,TGTGCCATCACGGGGACCTCGAACACTGAAGCTTTCTTT,CAITGTSNTEAFF
TRBV7-6,-,-,TRBJ1-2,TGTGCCAGCAGCTTAGGCTCGGGGGTTGTCAACTATGGCTACACCTTC,CASSLGSGVVNYGYTF
TRBV27,-,-,TRBJ2-1,TGTGCCAGCAGTTTATCGAACCGGCTCAGGCAGTTCTTC,CASSLSNRLRQFF
TRBV28,few,-,TRBJ2-7,TGTGCCAGCAGGGGGGCCTACTACGAGCAGTACTTC,CASRGAYYEQYF
TRBV7-3,-,TRBD1,TRBJ2-3,TGTGCCAGCAGCCCAGAGACCAAGATCAGGGGGAAAACAGATACGCAGTATTTT,CASSPETKIRGKTDTQYF
TRBV19,-,-,TRBJ2-7,TGTGCCAGTAGTATGGACGGCAGGGCGGGAGAGCAGTACTTC,CASSMDGRAGEQYF
TRBV6-5,few,-,TRBJ2-3,TGTGCCAGCAGTTACGGCGTTGGATACACAGATACGCAGTATTTT,CASSYGVGYTDTQYF
TRBV5-5,-,TRBD2,TRBJ2-7,TGTGCCAGCAGCCTCCGGACTAGCGGAAACTACGAGCAGTACTTC,CASSLRTSGNYEQYF
TRBV6-5,-,TRBD1,TRBJ2-1,TGTGCCAGCAGTTACCTACAGGGGGAGTTCTTC,CASSYLQGEFF
TRBV7-2,-,TRBD1,TRBJ1-4,TGTGCCAGCAGCCAGAACAGGGGGCGGTGGGAGAAACTGTTTTTT,CASSQNRGRWEKLFF
TRBV28,once,TRBD1,TRBJ2-5,TGTGCCAGCAGTCCCGCGGGACAGGGGGAGACCCAGTACTTC,CASSPAGQGETQYF
TRBV9,-,TRBD2,TRBJ2-3,TGTGCCAGCAGCGTAGGGACTAGCGGATATACGCAGTATTTT,CASSVGTSGYTQYF